The 24 T cell receptor beta chains given below trace back to one sample, sequenced in a study of PD-L1 blockade in urothelial cancer. Libraries were prepared by immunoSEQ multiplex PCR; TCRdb keeps only in-frame clonotypes and omits some of them. The repertoire holds under 95,000 clones, with about four fifths as singletons. Documented time point: pretreatment peripheral blood. The sequences come from PBMCs, collected around atezolizumab (anti-PD-L1) treatment. These receptor sequences come from a man aged 55 to 70 with urothelial cancer.

V is TRBV5-1 and J is TRBJ2-7; TRBD1 matches at 7 bases. CDR1 is SGHRS and CDR2 is YFSETQ in the germline V gene. The ends lost 5 bases at V and 0 bases at J; junction bases unmatched: 14. The CDR3 totals 17 residues. The CDR3 DNA is TGCGCCAGCAGTCCTACCGGGACAGCCACCTCCTCCTACGAGCAGTACTTC. Its translation: CASSPTGTATSSYEQYF.

This sequence joins TRBV28 and TRBJ2-3, with D possibly TRBD2 on 7 matching bases. V lost 6 bases and J lost 2, with 15 bases in between. Germline loops: CDR1 MDHEN, CDR2 SYDVKM. The CDR3 loop spans 15 amino acids. The CDR3 sequence: CASRVGGGNTDTQYF. As DNA, the CDR3 is TGTGCCAGCAGGGTGGGGGGGGGCAACACAGATACGCAGTATTTT.

The genes are TRBV19 and TRBJ2-3; D is possibly TRBD2 (5 bases). This CDR3 is 14 amino acids long. Germline CDR1 reads LNHDA; CDR2 reads SQIVND (reference sequence). Trimming shortened V by 7 bases and J by 2 bases, and 13 bases separated the two germline ends. The CDR3 reads CASTGSRFTDTQYF. The CDR3, as DNA: TGTGCCAGTACTGGGAGCCGGTTCACAGATACGCAGTATTTT.

The chain combines TRBV9 with TRBJ2-1; 9 positions agree with TRBD2. In germline, CDR1 is SGDLS, CDR2 YYNGEE. V shed 4 bases, J shed 4 bases, and the junction held 6 bases outside the gene matches. The CDR3 runs to 15 residues. CDR3 protein: CASSSGLAQYNEQFF. The DNA for the CDR3 is TGTGCCAGCAGCTCAGGACTAGCGCAGTACAATGAGCAGTTCTTC. Full variable domain (missing parts from reference TRBV9 and TRBJ2-1): DSGVTQTPKHLITATGQRVTLRCSPRSGDLSVYWYQQSLDQGLQFLIQYYNGEERAKGNILERFSAQQFPDLHSELNLSSLELGDSALYFCASSSGLAQYNEQFFGPGTRLTVL.

The CDR3: CASSPGTGQETQYF. The DNA for the CDR3 is TGTGCCAGCTCGCCCGGGACAGGACAAGAGACCCAGTACTTC. The chain carries TRBV18 and TRBJ2-5; 8 bases are shared with TRBD1. The CDR3 is 14 residues long. V shed 6 bases, J shed 2 bases, and the junction held 5 bases outside the gene matches. The V gene's germline CDR1 is KGHSH and CDR2 LQKENI.

V is TRBV29-1 and J is TRBJ1-1; TRBD1 is a possible D gene (5 bases). V was trimmed by 4 bases and J by 0 bases, leaving 12 bases between them. The germline CDR1 and CDR2 sequences are SQVTM and ANQGSEA. The CDR3 runs 14 residues. CDR3 sequence reads: CSVVQGNMNTEAFF. As DNA, the CDR3 is TGCAGCGTTGTGCAGGGAAATATGAACACTGAAGCTTTCTTT.

This clone was detected once. The rearrangement joins TRBV19 to TRBJ1-1, with no clear D. The CDR3 length is 14 residues. Per the germline V gene, CDR1 is LNHDA and CDR2 is SQIVND (reference sequence). V gave up 3 bases and J gave up 1 base, with 9 bases separating them. CDR3 sequence: CASSIRRPNTEAFF. DNA for the CDR3: TGTGCCAGTAGTATTAGGCGGCCGAACACTGAAGCTTTCTTT.

This sequence joins TRBV6-1 and TRBJ1-3, with D unclear. The CDR3 covers 15 residues. The V gene lost 2 bases and the J gene lost 0 bases, with 8 bases spanning the gap. Germline loops: CDR1 MNHNS, CDR2 SASEGT. CDR3 DNA: TGTGCCAGCAGTGAATCGGGGATCTCTGGAAACACCATATATTTT. The encoded protein is CASSESGISGNTIYF.

A few counts support this clone. V and J are TRBV10-2 and TRBJ2-2; 11 nucleotides match TRBD2. This CDR3 spans 17 amino acids. V lost 2 bases and J lost 3; bases outside the gene matches: 5. Germline lookup yields CDR1 WSHSY and CDR2 SAAADI. The CDR3 is CASSEPQLAGDTGELFF. In DNA form, the CDR3 reads TGCGCCAGCAGTGAGCCTCAACTAGCGGGAGACACCGGGGAGCTGTTTTTT.

CDR3 DNA sequence: TGTGCCAGCAGCCCCATGGCGGGTCTGGGCGGGGAGCTGTTTTTT. This codes for CASSPMAGLGGELFF. The rearrangement links TRBV11-3 to TRBJ2-2; a possible D gene is TRBD2 (5 bases). V shed 5 bases and J shed 7 bases, with 17 bases lying between them. The CDR3 sequence is 15 residues long. Germline CDR1 SGHNT, CDR2 YENEEA.

V usage is TRBV4-3 and J usage is TRBJ1-2; TRBD1 aligns across 7 bases. CDR3 size: 15 residues. The V segment lost 1 base and the J segment 2 bases; nucleotides outside the gene matches: 4. In germline, CDR1 is LGHNA, CDR2 YSLEER. The CDR3 reads CASSQGRQGNYGYTF. The CDR3 nucleotides are TGCGCCAGCAGCCAAGGCAGACAGGGAAACTATGGCTACACCTTC.

The CDR3 spells CASSKGGSFTDTQYF. The DNA for the CDR3 is TGTGCCAGCAGCAAAGGGGGCAGCTTCACAGATACGCAGTATTTT. J is TRBJ2-3 and V is TRBV21-1; the table assigns TRBD1, which was not confirmed against the DNA. TRBV21-1 is marked as a pseudogene. The CDR3 runs to 15 residues.

The chain combines TRBV7-3 with TRBJ2-5, with 9 bases aligning to TRBD2. The germline V gene has CDR1 SGHTA and CDR2 FQGTGA. There are 16 residues in the CDR3. V shed 2 bases, J shed 3 bases, and the junction held 7 bases outside the gene matches. For the CDR3, the DNA is TGTGCCAGCAGCTTAGAAGGCGGGGGGGTCAAAGAGACCCAGTACTTC. This translates into CASSLEGGGVKETQYF.

This clone was picked up a small number of times. V usage is TRBV7-9 and J usage is TRBJ2-5; TRBD2 agrees at 7 bases. The J segment lost 5 bases and the V segment lost 2 bases, leaving 2 bases of the junction unmatched. There are 13 residues in the CDR3. Germline CDR1 and CDR2: SEHNR and FQNEAQ (reference sequence). For the CDR3, the DNA is TGTGCCAGCAGCTTAAGGGAGGGGGAGACCCAGTACTTC. Amino acid sequence: CASSLREGETQYF.

CDR3 amino acids: CASSLGISYEQYF. Written as DNA, the CDR3 is TGTGCCAGTAGCCTCGGGATCTCCTACGAGCAGTACTTC. The genes are TRBV19 and TRBJ2-7; a weak D match, TRBD2 (5 bases). This CDR3 region has 13 residues. The V end lost 6 bases, the J end lost 0 bases, and 9 bases lay between the germline ends. Per the germline V gene, CDR1 is LNHDA and CDR2 is SQIVND (reference sequence).

The chain links TRBV5-6 to TRBJ2-3; a possible D gene is TRBD2 (6 bases). The CDR3 spans 13 residues. Trimming cost V 9 bases and J 2 bases, with 13 bases left between them. CDR1 SGHDT and CDR2 YYEEEE come from the germline V gene. The CDR3 loop reads CATTLAHTDTQYF. CDR3 nucleotide sequence: TGTGCCACCACCCTAGCGCACACAGATACGCAGTATTTT. Using reference TRBV5-6 and TRBJ2-3 for the parts outside the CDR3, the full variable domain is DAGVTQSPTHLIKTRGQQVTLRCSPKSGHDTVSWYQQALGQGPQFIFQYYEEEERQRGNFPDRFSGHQFPNYSSELNVNALLLGDSALYLCATTLAHTDTQYFGPGTRLTVL.

This clone showed up just once. The rearrangement links TRBV19 to TRBJ2-7; TRBD1 matches at 8 bases. J lost 7 bases, V lost 10 bases, and 15 bases had no gene match. Germline values: CDR1 LNHDA, CDR2 SQIVND (reference sequence). This CDR3 is 14 amino acids long. In DNA form, the CDR3 reads TGTGCCACCCGATCCTTTCAGGGGGCGGGGGAGCAGTACTTC. Its translation is CATRSFQGAGEQYF.

This clone was picked up one time. The chain couples TRBV28 to TRBJ1-2; a weak D match, TRBD1 (5 bases). The germline CDR1 and CDR2 sequences are MDHEN and SYDVKM. Trimming shortened V by 1 base and J by 3 bases, and 15 bases separated the two germline ends. CDR3 size: 16 residues. CDR3 residues: CASSLSTGRGDYGYTF. The CDR3 DNA follows: TGTGCCAGCAGTTTATCCACAGGCCGTGGGGACTATGGCTACACCTTC.

The chain carries TRBV19 and TRBJ2-7; 10 bases align to TRBD1. Germline lookup yields CDR1 LNHDA and CDR2 SQIVND (reference sequence). V was clipped by 5 bases and J by 6 bases; unmatched bases: 7. This CDR3 has 14 amino acids. CDR3 in amino acids: CASSGRQGAGEQYF. The CDR3 nucleotides are TGTGCCAGTAGTGGACGACAGGGGGCAGGCGAGCAGTACTTC.

The gene calls are TRBV28 and TRBJ1-2, with 7 bases fitting TRBD1. Germline CDR1 is MDHEN and CDR2 is SYDVKM. With V trimmed by 8 bases and J by 4 bases, 13 bases remained unmatched. The CDR3 runs to 15 residues. CDR3 DNA sequence: TGTGCCAGCGGAACTAGACAGGGTAATATCTATGGCTACACCTTC. This translates into CASGTRQGNIYGYTF.

J is TRBJ2-5 and V is TRBV10-3, with 9 bases fitting TRBD1. Looked up from germline, CDR1 is ENHRY and CDR2 is SYGVKD. The ends lost 5 bases at V and 0 bases at J; junction bases unmatched: 7. The CDR3 runs 16 residues. The CDR3 reads CAISITGTGYQETQYF. In DNA, the CDR3 is TGTGCCATCAGTATAACCGGGACAGGGTACCAAGAGACCCAGTACTTC.

The rearrangement joins TRBV21-1 to TRBJ2-3; the table calls TRBD1, which could not be checked here. TRBV21-1 is tagged as a pseudogene. The CDR3 totals 16 residues. The CDR3 loop is CASSKAGALSTDTQYF. Written as DNA, the CDR3 is TGTGCCAGCAGCAAAGCAGGGGCCTTAAGCACAGATACGCAGTATTTT.

The chain has TRBV19 and TRBJ2-2; TRBD2 might be the D (6 bases). The CDR3 contains 16 residues. The V gene's germline CDR1 is LNHDA and CDR2 SQIVND (reference sequence). V shed 6 bases and J shed 3 bases, with 17 bases lying between them. DNA of the CDR3: TGTGCCAGTAGCAAGGGAGGAGGTAGGGACACCGGGGAGCTGTTTTTT. Protein sequence: CASSKGGGRDTGELFF.

This chain connects TRBV6-1 to TRBJ2-2, with 9 bases identical to TRBD2. This CDR3 has 15 residues. The V gene end was trimmed by 9 bases and the J gene end by 7 bases; junction bases not matched to a gene: 12. CDR1 and CDR2 (germline): MNHNS, SASEGT. This CDR3 reads CASSLLAGFGGELFF. The CDR3 DNA reads TGTGCCAGTAGCCTTCTAGCGGGGTTCGGCGGGGAGCTGTTTTTT.